Included here is one T cell receptor (beta chain) sequence, with context. Trimming cost V 2 bases and J 13 bases, with 14 bases left between them. The CDR3 is 13 residues long. The germline V gene encodes CDR1 MNHEY and CDR2 SVGAGI. The data were produced by immunoSEQ multiplex PCR, yet TCRdb's version contains in-frame clones alone and is incomplete. The repertoire includes about 80,000 clones, roughly 89% of them detected once, and approximately 12% sits in the top ten. The sample comes from a study of OX40 agonist ivuxolimab in advanced cancers. Study context: Patients assigned to dose escalation were diagnosed with hepatocellular carcinoma, melanoma, renal cell or head and neck cancer. Earlier treatment with anti-PD-1, anti-PD-L1 or anti-CTLA-4 was permitted, and around 43% had received some.

Blood was sampled at baseline, cycle 4 day 1, and cycle 7 day 1. The specimen comprised CD4+ or CD8+ T cells sorted from blood, sampled in a trial of the OX40 agonist ivuxolimab. The sequence came from an adult with an advanced solid tumor such as melanoma, head and neck, liver or kidney cancer. The chain has TRBV6-5 and TRBJ1-4, with D perhaps TRBD1 (5 bases). The CDR3 is CASSYDGGVGLFF. The CDR3 nucleotides are TGTGCCAGCAGTTACGATGGGGGGGTCGGACTGTTTTTT.